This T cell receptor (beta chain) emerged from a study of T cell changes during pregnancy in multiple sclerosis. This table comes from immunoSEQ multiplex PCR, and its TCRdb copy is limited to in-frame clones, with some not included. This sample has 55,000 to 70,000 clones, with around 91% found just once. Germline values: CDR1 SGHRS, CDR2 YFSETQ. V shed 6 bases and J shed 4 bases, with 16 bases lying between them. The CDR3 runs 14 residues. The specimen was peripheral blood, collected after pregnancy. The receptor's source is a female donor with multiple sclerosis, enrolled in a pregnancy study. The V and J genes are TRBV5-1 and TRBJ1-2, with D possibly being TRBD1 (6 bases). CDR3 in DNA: TGCGCCAGCAAGGGACAATCGGTGAGCTATGGCTACACCTTC. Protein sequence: CASKGQSVSYGYTF.